One sample yielded the 31 T cell receptor beta chains listed below, sequenced in a study of blood T cell repertoires in COVID-19 (dated by TCRdb to about 2020). The library was produced with the immunoSEQ multiplex PCR assay. The clones in this table, taken by TCRdb from immuneACCESS, are in-frame only. Not every clone is retained; where verified, under half of the shortfall comes from an unresolved V gene, and the cause of the rest is unknown. Recorded for this sample are roughly 150,000 clones; about 85% of them occurred a single time. The ten most abundant clones make up less than 6.5% of the sample. Source material: peripheral blood. The origin of the receptors is a woman between 45 and 65 years old with COVID-19, enrolled during active disease.

In its sample, this clone was seen a few times. This chain joins TRBV6-2 or TRBV6-3 and TRBJ2-1; 9 positions agree with TRBD2. CDR1 is MNHEY and CDR2 is SVGEGT in the germline V gene. The CDR3 runs 17 residues. After removal of 5 bases from V and 4 bases from J, the junction contained 12 bases not matched to a gene. CDR3 in DNA: TGTGCCAGCAGTACAAACCGAGGGCGGGGGGGATACAATGAGCAGTTCTTC. Translation gives CASSTNRGRGGYNEQFF.

This chain joins TRBV6-2 or TRBV6-3 and TRBJ1-5; 8 positions agree with TRBD1. Per germline, CDR1 MNHEY and CDR2 SVGEGT. V shed 1 base and J 2 bases; nucleotides not matched to a gene: 4. The CDR3 length is 16 residues. Written as DNA, the CDR3 is TGTGCCAGCAGTTACTTCGGACAGGGCCGCAATCAGCCCCAGCATTTT. It codes for CASSYFGQGRNQPQHF.

The chain links TRBV11-1 to TRBJ2-1; D might be TRBD1 (6 bases). CDR3 length: 15 residues. Trimming pared 5 bases from V and 4 bases from J, leaving 15 bases between. Germline CDR1 reads SGHAT; CDR2 reads FQDESV (reference sequence). Here the CDR3 reads CASSEQGPPYNEQFF. CDR3 DNA sequence: TGTGCCAGCAGCGAACAGGGCCCACCTTACAATGAGCAGTTCTTC. The entire variable domain, with the rest obtained from reference TRBV11-1 and TRBJ2-1, is as follows: EAEVAQSPRYKITEKSQAVAFWCDPISGHATLYWYRQILGQGPELLVQFQDESVVDDSQLPKDRFSAERLKGVDSTLKIQPAELGDSAMYLCASSEQGPPYNEQFFGPGTRLTVL.

J is TRBJ2-3 and V is TRBV19, with 12 nucleotides matching TRBD1. J was trimmed by 8 bases and V by 5 bases; bases with no gene match: 11. The CDR3 consists of 16 residues. Germline V gene sequence: CDR1 LNHDA, CDR2 SQIVND (reference sequence). CDR3 region: CASSGVSGQGAVTQYF. DNA for the CDR3: TGTGCCAGTAGTGGGGTTTCGGGACAGGGGGCGGTTACGCAGTATTTT.

This clone occurred once. The chain is built from TRBV30 and TRBJ2-2; a weak D match, TRBD2 (6 bases). CDR3 size: 14 residues. CDR1 is GTSNPN and CDR2 is SVGIG in the germline V gene (reference sequence). Trimming took off 4 bases at V and 0 bases at J, with 9 bases between the two ends. The DNA for the CDR3 is TGTGCCTGGATGCGGGGTACGAACACCGGGGAGCTGTTTTTT. Translating it yields CAWMRGTNTGELFF.

There are a few counts of this clone. This chain joins TRBV4-1 and TRBJ2-7, with D hard to call. The CDR3 loop spans 13 amino acids. The germline V gene has CDR1 MGHRA and CDR2 YSYEKL. The ends were cut back, 4 bases at V and 0 bases at J, with 7 bases in the middle. DNA for the CDR3: TGCGCCAGCAGCCCCGACAACTCCTACGAGCAGTACTTC. Translated: CASSPDNSYEQYF.

This chain connects TRBV13 to TRBJ2-7; 10 nucleotides align to TRBD1. Per the germline V gene, CDR1 is PRHDT and CDR2 is FYEKMQ (reference sequence). The V segment lost 5 bases and the J segment 7 bases; nucleotides outside the gene matches: 5. The CDR3 has 13 residues. CDR3 in amino acids: CASSLGQGWEQYF. CDR3 in DNA: TGTGCCAGCAGCCTGGGACAGGGGTGGGAGCAGTACTTC.

CDR3 protein: CASSMYGQGTDTQYF. The CDR3 coding sequence is TGTGCCAGTAGTATGTACGGACAGGGGACAGATACGCAGTATTTT. This chain links TRBV19 with TRBJ2-3; 9 nucleotides agree with TRBD1. V shed 3 bases, J shed 3 bases, and the junction held 4 bases outside the gene matches. CDR1 and CDR2 (germline): LNHDA, SQIVND (reference sequence). This CDR3 region has 15 residues.

The gene calls are TRBV20-1 and TRBJ2-7; no clear D. The CDR3 runs to 11 residues. The V gene's germline CDR1 is DFQATT and CDR2 SNEGSKA (reference sequence). Deletions cut 2 bases from V and 6 bases from J, with 8 bases between. The CDR3 is CSARSVSEQYF. Here the CDR3 DNA reads TGCAGTGCTAGATCGGTTTCCGAGCAGTACTTC.

The gene calls are TRBV6-6 and TRBJ1-1; D might be TRBD1 (5 bases). V lost 2 bases, J lost 0 bases, and 10 bases lay in between. The germline V gene encodes CDR1 MNHNY and CDR2 SVGAGI (reference sequence). The CDR3 has 15 residues. The CDR3 loop reads CASSYRDSLNTEAFF. The CDR3 coding sequence is TGTGCCAGCAGTTACCGCGACAGTCTGAACACTGAAGCTTTCTTT.

The chain joins TRBV5-1 to TRBJ2-7; 15 bases line up with TRBD2. The V segment lost 0 bases and the J segment 2 bases; nucleotides outside the gene matches: 3. Germline V gives CDR1 SGHRS, CDR2 YFSETQ. CDR3 length: 17 amino acids. CDR3 DNA: TGCGCCAGCAGCTTGGCGGGACTAGCGGGGGGAACCTACGAGCAGTACTTC. Protein sequence: CASSLAGLAGGTYEQYF.

V is TRBV20-1 and J is TRBJ2-7; 8 bases align to TRBD1. This CDR3 is built from 11 residues. Germline assignment: CDR1 DFQATT and CDR2 SNEGSKA (reference sequence). V was clipped by 5 bases and J by 4 bases; unmatched bases: 1. The CDR3 is CSARTGYEQYF. The CDR3 DNA sequence: TGCAGTGCTCGGACAGGGTACGAGCAGTACTTC.

A few counts support this clone. The rearrangement joins TRBV9 to TRBJ2-3; 7 bases agree with TRBD2. From germline, CDR1 is SGDLS and CDR2 YYNGEE. The CDR3 loop spans 13 amino acids. Trimming cost V 3 bases and J 6 bases; bases outside gene matches: 4. CDR3 DNA: TGTGCCAGCAGCGCCGACGGGGGGGATACGCAGTATTTT. Translation gives CASSADGGDTQYF.

The chain uses TRBV7-9 and TRBJ1-1; possible D gene TRBD1, 5 bases. CDR3 length: 15 residues. The V end lost 4 bases, the J end lost 2 bases, and 14 bases lay between the germline ends. Germline assignment: CDR1 SEHNR and CDR2 FQNEAQ (reference sequence). CDR3 nucleotide sequence: TGTGCCAGCAGCTGGGCGACAGTGGGAAACACTGAAGCTTTCTTT. Translation gives CASSWATVGNTEAFF.

This clone was counted only a few times. This chain joins TRBV7-3 and TRBJ1-2; D is possibly TRBD1 (5 bases). Germline V CDR1 and CDR2: SGHTA, FQGTGA. Trimming took off 6 bases at V and 6 bases at J, with 14 bases between the two ends. CDR3 length equals 13 residues. The CDR3 region is CASSYGRGDGYTF. CDR3 in DNA: TGTGCCAGCAGTTATGGACGGGGGGATGGCTACACCTTC.

The chain combines TRBV6-2 or TRBV6-3 with TRBJ2-1; possible D gene TRBD2, 5 bases. The CDR3 runs 13 residues. Trimming left V 4 bases short and J 5 bases short, with 9 bases between. The V gene's germline CDR1 is MNHEY and CDR2 SVGEGT. Here the CDR3 reads CASSWAGHNEQFF. CDR3 bases: TGTGCCAGCAGTTGGGCGGGTCACAATGAGCAGTTCTTC.

CDR3: CASSLGGTGVGYGYTF. For the CDR3, the DNA is TGCGCCAGCAGCTTGGGGGGGACAGGCGTTGGCTATGGCTACACCTTC. The chain couples TRBV5-1 to TRBJ1-2, with TRBD1 identical over 8 bases. CDR1 and CDR2 from the germline V gene are SGHRS and YFSETQ. J lost 4 bases, V lost 0 bases, and 8 bases had no gene match. The length of the CDR3 is 16 residues.

This chain connects TRBV7-8 to TRBJ1-2; 11 bases map to TRBD1. This CDR3 is built from 18 residues. Germline lookup yields CDR1 SGHVS and CDR2 FQNEAQ. Trimming at V came to 5 bases and at J to 2 bases, leaving 13 bases not matched to a gene. The CDR3 sequence: CASSPGQGAFFGNYGYTF. The CDR3 nucleotides are TGTGCCAGCAGCCCCGGACAGGGGGCCTTCTTTGGAAACTATGGCTACACCTTC.

The chain recombines TRBV7-2 with TRBJ1-5; TRBD1 agrees at 7 bases. Germline CDR1 and CDR2: SGHTA and FQGNSA. Losses at the gene ends were 1 base for V and 4 bases for J; bases not matched to a gene: 4. CDR3 length: 15 residues. Here the CDR3 reads CASSLVSGGNQPQHF. CDR3 DNA sequence: TGTGCCAGCAGCTTAGTTTCAGGGGGTAATCAGCCCCAGCATTTT.

The rearrangement uses TRBV12-5 and TRBJ2-3; 11 bases align to TRBD1. The junction had 4 bases not matched to a gene; V was cut back by 4 bases and J by 7 bases. Germline V gene sequence: CDR1 LGHNT, CDR2 FRNRAP. The CDR3 extends over 14 amino acids. CDR3: CASGWTGGFYTQYF. The CDR3 DNA reads TGTGCTAGTGGTTGGACAGGGGGCTTTTATACGCAGTATTTT.

V gene TRBV2 combines with J gene TRBJ1-2, with TRBD1 matching 8 bases. Germline V gives CDR1 SNHLY, CDR2 FYNNEI. V dropped 7 bases and J dropped 3; count of bases not matched to a gene: 4. This CDR3 has 13 amino acids. This CDR3 reads CASTPTGDYGYTF. CDR3 bases: TGTGCCAGCACGCCGACAGGGGACTATGGCTACACCTTC. The full variable domain, rest sourced from reference TRBV2 and TRBJ1-2, is EPEVTQTPSHQVTQMGQEVILRCVPISNHLYFYWYRQILGQKVEFLVSFYNNEISEKSEIFDDQFSVERPDGSNFTLKIRSTKLEDSAMYFCASTPTGDYGYTFGSGTRLTVV.

CDR3 region: CASSPGTSGGFGEQYF. For the CDR3, the DNA is TGTGCCAGCAGCCCCGGGACTAGCGGGGGATTTGGCGAGCAGTACTTC. The chain has TRBV14 and TRBJ2-7, with 14 nucleotides matching TRBD2. Germline lookup yields CDR1 SGHDN and CDR2 FVKESK. The J segment lost 6 bases and the V segment lost 4 bases, leaving 8 bases of the junction unmatched. The CDR3 is 16 residues long.

The chain is built from TRBV6-5 and TRBJ1-2; D is perhaps TRBD1 (6 bases). Trimming shortened V by 7 bases and J by 4 bases, and 19 bases separated the two germline ends. This CDR3 region has 15 residues. CDR1 and CDR2 (germline): MNHEY, SVGAGI. The chain's CDR3 is CASNGLGGGLYGYTF. The CDR3 DNA is TGTGCCAGCAACGGTCTTGGGGGGGGCCTCTATGGCTACACCTTC.

This chain uses TRBV29-1 with TRBJ2-7, with TRBD2 matching over 11 bases. After removal of 5 bases from V and 2 bases from J, the junction contained 5 bases not matched to a gene. The CDR3 is made up of 14 amino acids. Germline CDR1 reads SQVTM; CDR2 reads ANQGSEA. The CDR3 nucleotides are TGCAGCGTTACGGGACTAGCGGCCACCTACGAGCAGTACTTC. Translation gives CSVTGLAATYEQYF.

The chain links TRBV4-1 to TRBJ2-3; D uncertain. The germline gives CDR1 MGHRA, CDR2 YSYEKL. The V end lost 2 bases, the J end lost 0 bases, and 12 bases lay between the germline ends. This CDR3 is 16 amino acids long. CDR3 DNA: TGCGCCAGCAGCCAACGAGGCGGCCCTAGCACAGATACGCAGTATTTT. Residues: CASSQRGGPSTDTQYF.

This clone was recorded at least ten times. V is TRBV7-9 and J is TRBJ1-2; D is unclear. The CDR3 is 11 residues long. Trimming left V 8 bases short and J 4 bases short, with 8 bases between. The germline CDR1 and CDR2 sequences are SEHNR and FQNEAQ (reference sequence). CDR3 sequence reads: CASEEAYGYTF. The CDR3 DNA sequence: TGTGCCAGCGAGGAGGCCTATGGCTACACCTTC.

The chain is built from TRBV3-1 (or the pseudogene TRBV3-2) and TRBJ2-3; 11 bases line up with TRBD2. Trimming cost V 5 bases and J 5 bases; bases outside gene matches: 15. CDR3 size: 18 residues. Per the germline V gene, CDR1 is LGHDT and CDR2 is YNNKEL (reference sequence). Written as DNA, the CDR3 is TGTGCCAGCAGCACTCTCACAGTAGCGGGGGGGCCGGGAGATACGCAGTATTTT. This codes for CASSTLTVAGGPGDTQYF.

The rearrangement joins TRBV7-9 to TRBJ2-3, with 11 bases identical to TRBD1. Germline CDR1 reads SEHNR; CDR2 reads FQNEAQ (reference sequence). V shed 5 bases and J 4 bases; nucleotides not matched to a gene: 11. The CDR3 runs 17 residues. CDR3 amino acids: CASSPPRTGGESDTQYF. For the CDR3, the DNA is TGTGCCAGCAGCCCTCCCCGGACAGGGGGCGAATCAGATACGCAGTATTTT.

The gene calls are TRBV4-1 and TRBJ2-7; no reliable D call. The CDR3 is made up of 14 amino acids. Germline CDR1 and CDR2: MGHRA and YSYEKL. The V end was cut by 2 bases, the J end by 3 bases, with 11 bases between. The CDR3 coding sequence is TGCGCCAGCAGCCAAAATCACATCAACTACGAGCAGTACTTC. This translates into CASSQNHINYEQYF.

CDR3 coding DNA: TGCGCCAGCAGCTTGGGCGGCGGGGGGGGCGACAATACGCAGTATTTT. Protein: CASSLGGGGGDNTQYF. The chain couples TRBV5-1 to TRBJ2-3; 9 bases line up with TRBD2. In germline, CDR1 is SGHRS, CDR2 YFSETQ. This CDR3 contains 16 residues. With V trimmed by 0 bases and J by 7 bases, 9 bases remained unmatched.

A note on this clone: Within the sample, other DNA sequences also encode this same CDR3. The genes are TRBV12-3 or TRBV12-4 and TRBJ1-1, with 8 bases that match TRBD1. The CDR3 is 13 amino acids. After removal of 5 bases from V and 4 bases from J, the junction contained 3 bases not matched to a gene. CDR3 in amino acids: CASSLGQGTEAFF. The DNA for the CDR3 is TGTGCCAGCAGTCTTGGACAGGGCACTGAAGCTTTCTTT.